A single sample is the source of the 20 T cell receptor beta chains below, sequenced in a study of T cells after yellow fever vaccination. Via MiXCR, TCRdb re-called the 5' RACE reads, giving one row per CDR3 protein. The sample holds a few hundred thousand distinct CDR3 sequences, approximately 4% seen once. This specimen consisted of PBMCs, obtained 5 days after the yellow fever booster vaccination. The receptors come from a man younger than 30 who received the YFV17D yellow fever vaccine.

This clonotype was observed at least ten times. The chain couples TRBV15 to TRBJ2-5, with D uncertain. The CDR3 contains 14 residues. V was clipped by 4 bases and J by 5 bases, with 14 bases between them. CDR1 and CDR2 (germline): LNHNV, YYDKDF (reference sequence). The CDR3 nucleotides are TGTGCCACCAGCATAGAACTCTCGCGGGAGACCCAGTACTTC. Its protein is CATSIELSRETQYF.

The chain couples TRBV29-1 to TRBJ2-7; D possibly corresponds to TRBD2 (7 bases). In germline, CDR1 is SQVTM, CDR2 ANQGSEA. The CDR3 sequence is 13 residues long. Trimming shortened V by 6 bases and J by 5 bases, and 17 bases separated the two germline ends. For the CDR3, the DNA is TGCAGCGTCTCACAGGGAGGGTTCGACGAGCAGTACTTC. This sequence encodes CSVSQGGFDEQYF.

This clonotype has a handful of counts. V gene TRBV4-1 combines with J gene TRBJ2-5; TRBD2 matches at 14 bases. The CDR3 runs 19 residues. V lost 1 base and J lost 4; bases outside the gene matches: 11. Germline V gene lookup returns CDR1 MGHRA and CDR2 YSYEKL. CDR3 in DNA: TGCGCCAGCAGCCAAGTGGGGACTAGCGGGGGCTGGGGCGGAGAGACCCAGTACTTC. Protein sequence: CASSQVGTSGGWGGETQYF.

This clonotype was detected many times. The V gene is TRBV28, the J gene TRBJ2-3, with unresolved D. The CDR3 is 12 residues long. Germline CDR1 and CDR2: MDHEN and SYDVKM. The germline V and J ends were trimmed by 6 bases and 3 bases, with 7 bases remaining between them. Here the CDR3 reads CASRSVTDTQYF. CDR3 sequence (DNA): TGTGCCAGCAGATCCGTGACAGATACGCAGTATTTT. Looking up the rest from reference TRBV28 and TRBJ2-3 gives the full variable domain: DVKVTQSSRYLVKRTGEKVFLECVQDMDHENMFWYRQDPGLGLRLIYFSYDVKMKEKGDIPEGYSVSREKKERFSLILESASTNQTSMYLCASRSVTDTQYFGPGTRLTVL.

This rearrangement joins TRBV19 to TRBJ2-5; 12 bases map to TRBD2. The CDR3 is 16 amino acids. The trim removed 6 bases at V and 7 bases at J, leaving 12 bases unmatched. Germline CDR1 and CDR2: LNHDA and SQIVND (reference sequence). CDR3 nucleotide sequence: TGTGCCAGTAGATCGAGGACTAGCGGGGTCTGGGGGACCCAGTACTTC. Its translation: CASRSRTSGVWGTQYF. Variable domain in full (rest from reference TRBV19 and TRBJ2-5): DGGITQSPKYLFRKEGQNVTLSCEQNLNHDAMYWYRQDPGQGLRLIYYSQIVNDFQKGDIAEGYSVSREKKESFPLTVTSAQKNPTAFYLCASRSRTSGVWGTQYFGPGTRLLVL.

The chain is built from TRBV10-1 and TRBJ1-1; 11 bases agree with TRBD1. The CDR3 contains 16 residues. Germline trimming cut 9 bases from V and 1 base from J; bases unmatched to any gene: 10. Germline loops: CDR1 WNHNN, CDR2 SYGVQD (reference sequence). CDR3 protein: CASFHIGQGANTEAFF. DNA of the CDR3: TGCGCCAGTTTTCACATTGGACAGGGGGCGAACACTGAAGCTTTCTTT.

The sample holds a few counts of this clonotype. This rearrangement joins TRBV5-5 to TRBJ2-7; 7 bases are a match to TRBD2. The V gene's germline CDR1 is SGHKS and CDR2 YYEKEE (reference sequence). The CDR3 has 16 amino acids. Germline trimming cut 0 bases from V and 0 bases from J; bases unmatched to any gene: 6. This CDR3 is CASSLDLAAYSYEQYF. DNA for the CDR3: TGTGCCAGCAGCTTGGACCTAGCGGCTTACTCCTACGAGCAGTACTTC.

The rearrangement links TRBV5-1 to TRBJ2-1; TRBD2 matches at 7 bases. This CDR3 comprises 15 residues. The junction had 6 bases not matched to a gene; V was cut back by 1 base and J by 5 bases. The germline V gene has CDR1 SGHRS and CDR2 YFSETQ. CDR3 region: CASSLFLAADNEQFF. In DNA, the CDR3 is TGCGCCAGCAGCTTGTTTCTAGCGGCGGACAATGAGCAGTTCTTC.

This clonotype occurred many times. The chain links TRBV20-1 to TRBJ2-2, with 8 bases identical to TRBD2. The CDR3 covers 15 residues. V lost 2 bases and J lost 3; bases outside the gene matches: 5. The germline CDR1 and CDR2 sequences are DFQATT and SNEGSKA (reference sequence). CDR3 bases: TGCAGTGCTAGAAGGGTTAGCGGGGACACCGGGGAGCTGTTTTTT. It encodes CSARRVSGDTGELFF.

The chain links TRBV5-1 to TRBJ2-2, with a possible D match to TRBD2 (7 bases). The germline V gene has CDR1 SGHRS and CDR2 YFSETQ. There are 16 residues in the CDR3. V lost 3 bases and J lost 0, with 12 bases in between. CDR3 region: CASSSRGAPNTGELFF. CDR3 sequence (DNA): TGCGCCAGCAGCTCCCGGGGGGCGCCGAACACCGGGGAGCTGTTTTTT.

The chain joins TRBV10-3 to TRBJ2-1; TRBD1 aligns across 7 bases. The V gene's germline CDR1 is ENHRY and CDR2 SYGVKD. Trimming removed 0 bases from V and 12 bases from J; junction bases left unmatched: 2. There are 12 residues in the CDR3. In DNA, the CDR3 is TGTGCCATCAGTGAGTCCAGGACAGGGCAGTTCTTC. It specifies CAISESRTGQFF.

This clonotype was seen many times. V gene TRBV6-2 or TRBV6-3 combines with J gene TRBJ2-7; unclear D gene. Germline loops: CDR1 MNHEY, CDR2 SVGEGT. There are 13 residues in the CDR3. Deletions cut 4 bases from V and 0 bases from J, with 7 bases between. The CDR3 DNA reads as TGTGCCAGCAGTTTCTACGTCTCCTACGAGCAGTACTTC. This codes for CASSFYVSYEQYF.

The chain carries TRBV5-8 and TRBJ1-1; possible D gene TRBD1, 5 bases. This CDR3 has 14 residues. The V end was cut by 3 bases, the J end by 5 bases, with 14 bases between. In germline, CDR1 is SGHTS, CDR2 YDEGEE. The CDR3 nucleotides are TGTGCCAGCAGCTCCTCGGGGGAGAGGACTGAAGCTTTCTTT. Its translation: CASSSSGERTEAFF.

The chain employs TRBV6-1 and TRBJ1-2; D not resolved. Trimming left V 6 bases short and J 4 bases short, with 15 bases between. This CDR3 contains 14 residues. Germline V CDR1 and CDR2: MNHNS, SASEGT. The CDR3 is CASSELRQTYGYTF. The CDR3 nucleotides are TGTGCCAGCAGCGAACTCAGGCAGACCTATGGCTACACCTTC.

This clonotype was counted at least ten times. V gene TRBV12-3 or TRBV12-4 combines with J gene TRBJ1-1, with D uncertain. The V end lost 8 bases, the J end lost 2 bases, and 3 bases lay between the germline ends. The length of the CDR3 is 10 residues. The CDR3 sequence: CASGNTEAFF. The CDR3 coding sequence is TGTGCCAGCGGAAACACTGAAGCTTTCTTT.

The table lists this clonotype with many counts. The J gene is TRBJ2-7, the V gene TRBV4-1; TRBD1 agrees at 9 bases. The germline gives CDR1 MGHRA, CDR2 YSYEKL. The CDR3 totals 15 residues. The junction had 6 bases not matched to a gene; V was cut back by 1 base and J by 5 bases. This chain's CDR3 is CASSQGGQGMDEQYF. In nucleotides, the CDR3 is TGCGCCAGCAGCCAAGGGGGACAGGGCATGGACGAGCAGTACTTC.

This clonotype has a count of ten or more. V and J are TRBV5-6 and TRBJ2-3; no clear D gene. Between the trimmed V and J ends, which lost 5 bases and 1 base, there was a span of 8 bases. This CDR3 spans 13 amino acids. Per germline, CDR1 SGHDT and CDR2 YYEEEE. The CDR3 is CASSTAGTDTQYF. The CDR3 nucleotides are TGTGCCAGCAGTACAGCCGGCACAGATACGCAGTATTTT. Supplemented by reference TRBV5-6 and TRBJ2-3, the full variable domain reads DAGVTQSPTHLIKTRGQQVTLRCSPKSGHDTVSWYQQALGQGPQFIFQYYEEEERQRGNFPDRFSGHQFPNYSSELNVNALLLGDSALYLCASSTAGTDTQYFGPGTRLTVL.

The gene calls are TRBV28 and TRBJ2-3; 9 positions agree with TRBD1. This CDR3 is built from 17 residues. Germline values: CDR1 MDHEN, CDR2 SYDVKM. V trimming: 3 bases; J trimming: 5 bases; junction bases outside the gene matches: 12. In nucleotides, the CDR3 is TGTGCCAGCAGTTTTCAGTTGAGGACAGGGGTTCAAGATACGCAGTATTTT. It yields the protein CASSFQLRTGVQDTQYF. The complete variable domain, with remaining parts taken from reference TRBV28 and TRBJ2-3, reads DVKVTQSSRYLVKRTGEKVFLECVQDMDHENMFWYRQDPGLGLRLIYFSYDVKMKEKGDIPEGYSVSREKKERFSLILESASTNQTSMYLCASSFQLRTGVQDTQYFGPGTRLTVL.

This clonotype was seen a few times. This chain uses TRBV6-5 with TRBJ2-7; 10 positions agree with TRBD1. The germline V gene has CDR1 MNHEY and CDR2 SVGAGI. The CDR3 loop spans 14 amino acids. The V gene end was trimmed by 5 bases and the J gene end by 3 bases; junction bases not matched to a gene: 4. The CDR3: CASSHRDRGYEQYF. CDR3 DNA sequence: TGTGCCAGCAGTCACCGGGACAGGGGCTACGAGCAGTACTTC.

This clonotype was detected a few times. The chain recombines TRBV6-5 with TRBJ2-2; D remains unclear. Looked up from germline, CDR1 is MNHEY and CDR2 is SVGAGI. The CDR3 runs to 14 residues. V was trimmed by 7 bases and J by 4 bases, leaving 13 bases between them. CDR3 DNA sequence: TGTGCCAGCACTGAGGCGTGGGCCACCGGGGAGCTGTTTTTT. Encoded protein: CASTEAWATGELFF.